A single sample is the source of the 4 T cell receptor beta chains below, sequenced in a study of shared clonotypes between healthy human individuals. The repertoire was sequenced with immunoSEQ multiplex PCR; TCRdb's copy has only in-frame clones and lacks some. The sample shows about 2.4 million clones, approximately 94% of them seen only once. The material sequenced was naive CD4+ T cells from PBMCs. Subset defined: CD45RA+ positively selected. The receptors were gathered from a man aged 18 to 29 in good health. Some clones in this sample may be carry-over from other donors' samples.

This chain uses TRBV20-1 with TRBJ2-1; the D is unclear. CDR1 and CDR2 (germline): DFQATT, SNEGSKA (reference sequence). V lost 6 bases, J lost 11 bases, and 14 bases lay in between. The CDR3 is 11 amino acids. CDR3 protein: CSAPPRGKQFF. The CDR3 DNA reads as TGCAGTGCCCCCCCTAGAGGTAAGCAGTTCTTC.

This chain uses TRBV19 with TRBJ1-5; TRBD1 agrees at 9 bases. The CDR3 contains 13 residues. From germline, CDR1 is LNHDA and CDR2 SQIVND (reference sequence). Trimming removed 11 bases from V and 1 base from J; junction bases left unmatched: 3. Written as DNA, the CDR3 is TGTGCCGTAACAGGGGGCAGCAATCAGCCCCAGCATTTT. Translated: CAVTGGSNQPQHF.

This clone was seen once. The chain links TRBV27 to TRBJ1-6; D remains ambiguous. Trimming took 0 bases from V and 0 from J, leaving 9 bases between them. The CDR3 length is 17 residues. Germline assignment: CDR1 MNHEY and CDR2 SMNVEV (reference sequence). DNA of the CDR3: TGTGCCAGCAGTTTATCGCACAGTAGCTCCTATAATTCACCCCTCCACTTT. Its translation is CASSLSHSSSYNSPLHF.

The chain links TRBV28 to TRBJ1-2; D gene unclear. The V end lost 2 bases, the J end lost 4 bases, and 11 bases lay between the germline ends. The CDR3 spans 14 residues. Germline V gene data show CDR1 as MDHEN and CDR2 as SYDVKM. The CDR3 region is CASSLRVVPYGYTF. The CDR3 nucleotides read TGTGCCAGCAGTTTAAGAGTCGTACCCTATGGCTACACCTTC.